A selection of T cell receptor beta chains follows, all from one sample in a study of blood T cell repertoires in COVID-19. The method was immunoSEQ multiplex PCR; TCRdb's version includes in-frame clones alone and lacks a portion of them. The table has approximately 400,000 clones, 87% seen once; the top ten hold roughly 1.4%. Sequencing input: PBMCs or T cells enriched from blood (not recorded which). All receptors derive from a man aged 25-45 years who had recovered from COVID-19. Each CDR3 is given with its conserved first and last residue. D genes are given only for firm matches. The listing skips clone size in some rows; elsewhere it reads once, few, many or a size class.

NA	TRBV10-3	TRBJ1-2	NA	TGTGCCATCAGTGATTCGGGTACCTATGGCTACACCTTC	CAISDSGTYGYTF
TRBD1	TRBV6-5	TRBJ1-4	NA	TGTGCCAGCAGCTCACAGGGGGCAAGTGAAAAACTGTTTTTT	CASSSQGASEKLFF
TRBD1	TRBV4-1	TRBJ1-1	NA	TGCGCCAGCAGCCAAGGCCAGGGGGTGAGCACTGAAGCTTTCTTT	CASSQGQGVSTEAFF
TRBD2	TRBV12-3/TRBV12-4	TRBJ2-7	NA	TGTGCCAGCAGGGGACTAGCGGGGCACGAGCAGTACTTC	CASRGLAGHEQYF
TRBD1	TRBV19	TRBJ1-4	many	TGTGCCAGCAAGACCGATGGGACAGGGGTATTTGCAACTAATGAAAAACTGTTTTTT	CASKTDGTGVFATNEKLFF
NA	TRBV9	TRBJ1-4	NA	TGTGCCAGCAGCGTAGGGGGCGGTCAAGAAAAACTGTTTTTT	CASSVGGGQEKLFF
TRBD1	TRBV9	TRBJ1-6	NA	TGTGCCAGCAGCGTAGCTCTCATACCGGGACAGGTGAATTCACCCCTCCACTTT	CASSVALIPGQVNSPLHF
NA	TRBV19	TRBJ1-5	NA	TGTGCCAGTAGTGACCAGGGAAGAGGCAATCAGCCCCAGCATTTT	CASSDQGRGNQPQHF
TRBD1	TRBV25-1	TRBJ1-2	NA	TGTGCCAGCAGCATCTTCACAGGGGCCCTTAGCTACACCTTC	CASSIFTGALSYTF
NA	TRBV7-9	TRBJ1-4	NA	TGTGCCAGCAGCTTAGTGGGCAGCTCTAATGAAAAACTGTTTTTT	CASSLVGSSNEKLFF